This T cell receptor (beta chain) was profiled in a study of T cell responses to AZD1222 COVID-19 vaccine. Study observations and caveats: Among the donors, most were white British and more were female, and clonal diversity was possibly underestimated. The study reported that nearly half of spike-specific TCRs target unmutated variant regions.

To note about this clone: Its antigen is not known.

V was cut by 3 bases and J by 7 bases, with 19 bases left in between. The CDR3 covers 15 residues. Germline CDR1 is SGHRS and CDR2 is YFSETQ. Profiled with immunoSEQ multiplex PCR; TCRdb holds only in-frame clones, not every one. The sample contains approximately 130,000 clones, over 75% of which appear only once. Sequences were derived from peripheral blood, sampled 28 days after the second dose of the MenACWY control vaccine. V usage is TRBV5-1 and J usage is TRBJ2-5; D tentatively fits TRBD1 or TRBD2 (5 bases each). The receptor was isolated from an adult who received the MenACWY meningococcal vaccine as a control. The CDR3 bases are TGCGCCAGCAGCTGGAACGTAGACAGACGGGGGACCCAGTACTTC. This sequence encodes CASSWNVDRRGTQYF.